The source of this TCR beta chain is a study of shared clonotypes between healthy human individuals. Study-wide results and caveats: Among non-shared clonotypes, generation probabilities were lower than among those shared by all four donors. Clonotype sharing among donors was expected to depend on sequencing depth. Naive subsets usually exceeded memory subsets in estimated richness.

V was shortened by 6 bases and J by 7 bases, with 18 bases between the two germline ends. The CDR3 extends over 14 amino acids. Germline-derived CDR1 and CDR2 are MNHNY and SVGAGI (reference sequence). This clone was seen only a few times. Its antigen remains unknown. Profiling relied on immunoSEQ multiplex PCR, and the TCRdb table lists in-frame clones only, not all of them. The table lists about 2,200,000 clones, roughly 91% of them singletons. It was CD45RO-negative cells, positively selected for CCR7, that made up naive CD8 cells, with terminally differentiated effector memory CD45RA+ cells excluded.

The chain recombines TRBV6-6 with TRBJ1-2, with unresolved D. This TCR came from a man younger than 35 in good health. Some clones in this sample may be carry-over from other donors' samples. The specimen sequenced was naive CD8+ T cells from PBMCs. Here the CDR3 reads CASRHSTDVVGYTF. The DNA for the CDR3 is TGTGCCAGCAGACACTCGACGGACGTGGTTGGCTACACCTTC.